This is a list of T cell receptor beta chains from one sample in a study of shared clonotypes between healthy human individuals. Clones were sequenced by immunoSEQ multiplex PCR, and TCRdb holds only the in-frame ones, with some missing. The sample lists about 2.4 million clones; 93% were seen once. Sequencing used naive CD4+ T cells from PBMCs. These TCRs come from a man aged 18-30 years in good health. Some clones in this sample may be carry-over from other donors' samples. Both conserved end residues are part of each CDR3. A D gene is named only where the DNA matches it firmly. Where a row states a size, it is once, few, many or the class of an expanded clone; other rows omit it.

cdr3_aa cdr3_nt clone_size j_call d_call v_call
CASTPRAGASNQPQHF TGTGCCAGTACCCCTCGGGCAGGGGCCAGCAATCAGCCCCAGCATTTT once TRBJ1-5 - TRBV19
CASSPQWADTQYF TGTGCCAGCAGCCCCCAGTGGGCAGATACGCAGTATTTT - TRBJ2-3 - TRBV7-6
CASSPQRSGSHNEQFF TGTGCCAGCTCACCACAGAGGTCCGGTAGCCACAATGAGCAGTTCTTC - TRBJ2-1 - TRBV18
CASSLAGGMFGYTF TGTGCCAGCAGTTTGGCAGGGGGCATGTTTGGCTACACCTTC - TRBJ1-2 TRBD1 TRBV27
CASSSDLLDTQYF TGCGCCAGCAGCTCGGACCTTTTGGATACGCAGTATTTT - TRBJ2-3 - TRBV5-1
CASSVMGGQETQYF TGTGCCAGCAGCGTAATGGGGGGTCAAGAGACCCAGTACTTC - TRBJ2-5 - TRBV9
CASSAGQTQETQYF TGTGCCAGCAGCGCGGGACAGACCCAAGAGACCCAGTACTTC - TRBJ2-5 - TRBV5-4
CASQDPGTGIYTF TGCGCCAGCCAAGATCCCGGGACAGGGATCTACACCTTC - TRBJ1-2 TRBD1 TRBV5-1
CASSRWGFSGNTIYF TGTGCCAGCAGCCGCTGGGGCTTCTCTGGAAACACCATATATTTT - TRBJ1-3 - TRBV5-6
CSARGDTEAFF TGCAGCGCCCGAGGGGACACTGAAGCTTTCTTT - TRBJ1-1 - TRBV29-1
CASSPRLATGGAEQYF TGTGCCAGCTCACCACGGTTGGCGACAGGGGGCGCCGAGCAGTACTTC - TRBJ2-7 TRBD1 TRBV18
CASSPGLAGFQETQYF TGCGCCAGCAGCCCTGGACTAGCGGGTTTTCAAGAGACCCAGTACTTC - TRBJ2-5 TRBD2 TRBV4-1
CASRPPDVETQYF TGTGCCAGCAGACCACCAGATGTGGAGACCCAGTACTTC - TRBJ2-5 - TRBV13
CASGRTGPYEQYF TGCGCCAGCGGAAGGACAGGCCCCTACGAGCAGTACTTC - TRBJ2-7 TRBD1 TRBV10-2
CASSYQRRGEQFF TGTGCCAGCAGTTACCAGAGGCGTGGCGAGCAGTTCTTC - TRBJ2-1 - TRBV28
CATSRGLAGDTGELFF TGTGCCACCAGCAGAGGACTAGCGGGAGATACCGGGGAGCTGTTTTTT - TRBJ2-2 TRBD2 TRBV15
CASSTGFGYTF TGTGCCAGCAGTACAGGGTTTGGCTACACCTTC few TRBJ1-2 - TRBV25-1
CASRDRVHEAFF TGTGCCAGCAGGGACAGGGTCCATGAAGCTTTCTTT once TRBJ1-1 TRBD1 TRBV2
CASSPGQGAHNEQFF TGTGCCAGCAGCCCGGGACAGGGGGCACACAATGAGCAGTTCTTC - TRBJ2-1 TRBD1 TRBV5-4
CASSLIVGQSYNEQFF TGCGCCAGCAGCTTGATAGTCGGGCAGAGCTACAATGAGCAGTTCTTC - TRBJ2-1 - TRBV5-1
CASRLIGTGYSGANVLTF TGCGCCAGCAGACTAATCGGGACCGGATACTCTGGGGCCAACGTCCTGACTTTC once TRBJ2-6 - TRBV10-1
CASSPRSGQPQHF TGTGCCAGCAGCCCCAGGAGTGGCCAGCCCCAGCATTTT - TRBJ1-5 - TRBV7-9
CASSLRTMSGSSINRNNEQFF TGCGCCAGCAGCTTACGGACTATGAGCGGGAGCTCCATAAACAGGAACAATGAGCAGTTCTTC - TRBJ2-1 TRBD2 TRBV5-1
CASVPFGLAGAGELFF TGTGCCAGCGTACCATTTGGACTAGCGGGAGCCGGGGAGCTGTTTTTT - TRBJ2-2 TRBD2 TRBV5-6
CASSVGEYWDGYTF TGTGCCAGCAGTGTCGGGGAGTATTGGGATGGCTACACCTTC - TRBJ1-2 - TRBV2
CASSVSGSYNEQFF TGTGCCAGCAGCGTTAGCGGCTCCTACAATGAGCAGTTCTTC - TRBJ2-1 - TRBV9
CAWRAMWSVVDNSPLHF TGTGCCTGGAGGGCGATGTGGTCGGTCGTGGATAATTCACCCCTCCACTTT - TRBJ1-6 - TRBV30
CASSRREGFTEAFF TGTGCCAGCAGTCGTCGGGAGGGATTCACTGAAGCTTTCTTT - TRBJ1-1 - TRBV2
CAIRLGQGRYEQYF TGTGCCATCAGATTAGGACAGGGGAGGTACGAGCAGTACTTC - TRBJ2-7 TRBD1 TRBV10-3
CASRPTAGVAQETQYF TGTGCCAGCAGACCCACGGCAGGGGTGGCACAAGAGACCCAGTACTTC - TRBJ2-5 - TRBV28
CASSSTTSHTEAFF TGTGCCAGCAGCTCCACGACCAGTCACACTGAAGCTTTCTTT few TRBJ1-1 - TRBV7-3
CASSMDHSYEQYF TGTGCCAGCAGCATGGACCATTCCTACGAGCAGTACTTC - TRBJ2-7 - TRBV7-2
CASNPGPTGELFF TGTGCCAGCAACCCGGGCCCAACCGGGGAGCTGTTTTTT - TRBJ2-2 - TRBV2
CASRPDSYNEQFF TGTGCCAGCAGACCTGACAGCTACAATGAGCAGTTCTTC - TRBJ2-1 - TRBV28
CASSARGGANTEAFF TGTGCCAGCAGTGCCCGGGGGGGTGCGAACACTGAAGCTTTCTTT - TRBJ1-1 - TRBV6-1
CASSSNGHGATGELFF TGTGCCAGCAGCTCAAACGGGCACGGGGCCACCGGGGAGCTGTTTTTT - TRBJ2-2 - TRBV7-9
CASSFWTSGTYEQYF TGTGCCAGCAGCTTTTGGACTAGCGGGACCTACGAGCAGTACTTC - TRBJ2-7 TRBD2 TRBV7-2
CASSSLVAGGHTDTQYF TGTGCCAGCAGCTCGCTAGTGGCGGGAGGGCACACAGATACGCAGTATTTT - TRBJ2-3 TRBD2 TRBV9
CASSLVHRVRYEQYF TGTGCCAGCAGCTTGGTTCACAGAGTCCGATACGAGCAGTACTTC - TRBJ2-7 - TRBV5-8
CASSLAPGVGTGELFF TGCGCCAGCAGCTTGGCCCCAGGGGTCGGCACCGGGGAGCTGTTTTTT - TRBJ2-2 - TRBV5-1
CASIPPGQGYNEKLFF TGTGCCAGCATCCCCCCGGGACAGGGGTATAATGAAAAACTGTTTTTT once TRBJ1-4 TRBD1 TRBV7-9
CASSPGLAEADNYNEQFF TGCGCCAGCAGCCCGGGACTAGCGGAAGCTGATAACTACAATGAGCAGTTCTTC - TRBJ2-1 TRBD2 TRBV5-1
CASSDARGPYGYTF TGTGCCAGCAGTGACGCCCGGGGCCCGTATGGCTACACCTTC - TRBJ1-2 - TRBV25-1
CASSRKGAHSNQPQHF TGTGCCAGCAGTCGCAAGGGGGCCCATAGCAATCAGCCCCAGCATTTT - TRBJ1-5 TRBD1 TRBV27
CASSPGGGEYEQYF TGTGCCAGCTCACCAGGGGGAGGCGAGTACGAGCAGTACTTC - TRBJ2-7 - TRBV18
CASTGNTDTQYF TGTGCCAGTACAGGTAACACAGATACGCAGTATTTT - TRBJ2-3 - TRBV19
CASSGNGGASYGYTF TGTGCCAGCAGCGGTAACGGGGGGGCGAGCTATGGCTACACCTTC - TRBJ1-2 - TRBV2
CASSRQPFTEKLFF TGTGCCAGCAGCCGGCAGCCCTTCACTGAAAAACTGTTTTTT - TRBJ1-4 - TRBV14
CASRPSGRHTDTQYF TGCGCCAGCAGGCCATCGGGTCGGCACACAGATACGCAGTATTTT - TRBJ2-3 - TRBV10-2
CASSLDRLIYTEAFF TGTGCCAGCAGCTTGGATCGTCTGATCTACACTGAAGCTTTCTTT - TRBJ1-1 - TRBV5-8
CAISQTSGVNTGELFF TGTGCCATCAGTCAGACTAGCGGGGTAAACACCGGGGAGCTGTTTTTT - TRBJ2-2 TRBD2 TRBV10-3
CASRSDSPFNEQFF TGTGCCAGCAGATCGGACAGCCCATTCAATGAGCAGTTCTTC once TRBJ2-1 - TRBV28
CASSPGGGNYNEQFF TGTGCCAGCTCACCTGGCGGGGGAAACTACAATGAGCAGTTCTTC - TRBJ2-1 TRBD2 TRBV18
CSVAGFRDYGTDTQYF TGCAGCGTTGCTGGGTTCCGGGACTACGGGACAGATACGCAGTATTTT - TRBJ2-3 TRBD2 TRBV29-1
CASSPRDSTYEQYF TGTGCCAGCAGCCCCCGGGACAGTACCTACGAGCAGTACTTC - TRBJ2-7 TRBD1 TRBV4-2
CASSRWGAGRSEKLFF TGTGCCAGCAGCCGTTGGGGGGCGGGCAGGAGTGAAAAACTGTTTTTT - TRBJ1-4 - TRBV7-6
CASSRRWTSLGEQFF TGTGCCAGCAGCCGACGATGGACGTCCCTAGGGGAGCAGTTCTTC - TRBJ2-1 - TRBV5-6
CASSLSTGPFYEQYF TGTGCCAGCAGCTTGTCGACAGGCCCATTCTACGAGCAGTACTTC - TRBJ2-7 - TRBV6-6
CASSSRAAGEETQYF TGTGCCAGCAGTTCCCGCGCCGCGGGAGAGGAGACCCAGTACTTC - TRBJ2-5 TRBD2 TRBV28
CASSFDREFEQFF TGTGCCAGCAGCTTTGACAGGGAATTTGAGCAGTTCTTC - TRBJ2-1 TRBD1 TRBV7-8